The 24 T cell receptor beta chains in this list originate from one sample, sequenced in a study of cytomegalovirus exposure and HLA in healthy donors. In the PCR, 60 Vbeta and 13 Jbeta primers were used. Measured with immunoSEQ multiplex PCR; TCRdb has only the in-frame clones, and not every one. The repertoire holds some 180,000 clones, with 75% to 85% as singletons. Material for sequencing was PBMCs. The receptors were gathered from a woman between 55 and 75 years old in good health and CMV-seropositive.

This rearrangement joins TRBV28 to TRBJ2-7, with a tentative D call TRBD2 (5 bases). Germline CDR1 is MDHEN and CDR2 is SYDVKM. The length of the CDR3 is 15 residues. Between the trimmed V and J ends, which lost 7 bases and 0 bases, there was a span of 16 bases. The CDR3 nucleotides are TGTGCCAGCACCACGGGGTCGGCAAACTCCTACGAGCAGTACTTC. It specifies CASTTGSANSYEQYF.

The chain links TRBV6-6 to TRBJ2-7, with 9 bases identical to TRBD1. The V segment lost 7 bases and the J segment 8 bases; nucleotides outside the gene matches: 12. CDR1 and CDR2 (germline): MNHNY, SVGAGI (reference sequence). This CDR3 comprises 14 residues. The CDR3 coding sequence is TGTGCCAGCAAAGACGCCGGGACAGGGTCTAAGCAGTACTTC. This encodes CASKDAGTGSKQYF.

This chain uses TRBV27 with TRBJ2-7; maybe TRBD2 (6 bases). Germline V gene data show CDR1 as MNHEY and CDR2 as SMNVEV (reference sequence). The V end was cut by 3 bases, the J end by 5 bases, with 8 bases between. The CDR3 contains 12 residues. The chain's CDR3 is CASSFGRNEQYF. The CDR3 nucleotides read TGTGCCAGCAGTTTCGGGAGAAACGAGCAGTACTTC.

This clone is a singleton in its sample. V and J are TRBV27 and TRBJ2-2, with D maybe TRBD2 (6 bases). The CDR3 loop spans 14 amino acids. The V gene lost 2 bases and the J gene lost 5 bases, with 9 bases spanning the gap. CDR1 is MNHEY, CDR2 SMNVEV, per germline (reference sequence). The CDR3 reads CASSLGGFTGELFF. The CDR3 coding sequence is TGTGCCAGCAGTTTAGGAGGGTTTACCGGGGAGCTGTTTTTT.

This chain links TRBV27 with TRBJ1-5; 7 positions match TRBD1. V shed 10 bases, J shed 5 bases, and the junction held 8 bases outside the gene matches. Germline V lookup: CDR1 MNHEY, CDR2 SMNVEV (reference sequence). This CDR3 has 13 amino acids. This CDR3 reads CATKTGVDQPQHF. CDR3 sequence (DNA): TGTGCCACAAAAACAGGGGTGGATCAGCCCCAGCATTTT.

This sequence joins TRBV7-2 and TRBJ2-3; D gene uncertain. The length of the CDR3 is 16 residues. Germline V gives CDR1 SGHTA, CDR2 FQGNSA. Between the trimmed V and J ends, which lost 4 bases and 0 bases, there was a span of 14 bases. CDR3 DNA sequence: TGTGCCAGCAGCTCCTCGAGAGTTTCTAGCACAGATACGCAGTATTTT. Protein sequence: CASSSSRVSSTDTQYF.

This clone was detected a few times. The chain links TRBV5-1 to TRBJ2-1; TRBD1 might be the D (5 bases). The CDR3 consists of 12 residues. V gave up 4 bases and J gave up 8 bases, with 10 bases separating them. Germline V gene lookup returns CDR1 SGHRS and CDR2 YFSETQ. CDR3: CASSMTDDEQFF. DNA of the CDR3: TGCGCCAGCAGCATGACAGACGATGAGCAGTTCTTC.

The V call is TRBV19, the J call TRBJ2-7; D may be TRBD2 (5 bases). The CDR3 has 12 amino acids. CDR1 and CDR2 from the germline V gene are LNHDA and SQIVND (reference sequence). V gave up 6 bases and J gave up 4 bases, with 10 bases separating them. For the CDR3, the DNA is TGTGCCAGTAGCCGGGGTGATTACGAGCAGTACTTC. This encodes CASSRGDYEQYF.

This chain joins TRBV14 and TRBJ2-1; a weak D match, TRBD2 (5 bases). Germline-derived CDR1 and CDR2 are SGHDN and FVKESK. V was pared by 1 base and J by 4 bases, with 11 bases between. The CDR3 has 15 amino acids. The CDR3 is CASSQASGRYNEQFF. In DNA, the CDR3 is TGTGCCAGCAGCCAAGCCTCGGGGAGATACAATGAGCAGTTCTTC.

This clone was observed a handful of times. The chain employs TRBV4-3 and TRBJ1-1, with a possible D match to TRBD1 (6 bases). Trimming shortened V by 5 bases and J by 1 base, and 8 bases separated the two germline ends. This CDR3 region has 13 residues. CDR1 is LGHNA and CDR2 is YSLEER in the germline V gene. DNA of the CDR3: TGCGCCAGCAGCGGACAGTGGAACACTGAAGCTTTCTTT. It encodes CASSGQWNTEAFF.

The chain is built from TRBV5-4 and TRBJ2-3; TRBD2 is a possible D gene (5 bases). Trimming shortened V by 5 bases and J by 6 bases, and 13 bases separated the two germline ends. The CDR3 loop spans 13 amino acids. Germline CDR1 reads SGHNT; CDR2 reads YYREEE (reference sequence). The CDR3 bases are TGTGCCAGCAGAACGCAGGACTGGGATACGCAGTATTTT. It encodes CASRTQDWDTQYF.

The chain links TRBV5-6 to TRBJ2-3, with D possibly TRBD2 on 5 matching bases. Trimming removed 0 bases from V and 5 bases from J, with 10 bases in between. Looked up from germline, CDR1 is SGHDT and CDR2 is YYEEEE. This CDR3 is 14 amino acids long. The CDR3 DNA reads TGTGCCAGCAGCTTGGGACCCGCGGGAGATACGCAGTATTTT. This gives the protein CASSLGPAGDTQYF.

The chain joins TRBV10-3 to TRBJ2-7; a weak D match, TRBD1 (6 bases). In germline, CDR1 is ENHRY, CDR2 SYGVKD. CDR3 length: 14 amino acids. Deletions cut 9 bases from V and 0 bases from J, with 15 bases between. CDR3 amino acids: CAIRSTGSSYEQYF. The DNA for the CDR3 is TGTGCCATTCGATCGACAGGTAGCTCCTACGAGCAGTACTTC.

Only a few counts were recorded for this clone. The gene calls are TRBV6-5 and TRBJ1-1; TRBD1 matches at 9 bases. This CDR3 comprises 14 residues. V lost 10 bases to trimming and J lost 11 bases; unmatched junction nucleotides: 17. In germline, CDR1 is MNHEY, CDR2 SVGAGI. The CDR3 region has the DNA TGTGCCACCCGGAGAGGACAGGGGAAAATTAAGGCTTTCTTT. This sequence encodes CATRRGQGKIKAFF.

The V call is TRBV30, the J call TRBJ1-5, with D hard to call. CDR3 length: 14 amino acids. The germline CDR1 and CDR2 sequences are GTSNPN and SVGIG (reference sequence). V was clipped by 1 base and J by 1 base, with 8 bases between them. Here the CDR3 reads CAWSDTGSNQPQHF. CDR3 sequence (DNA): TGTGCCTGGAGTGACACCGGGAGCAATCAGCCCCAGCATTTT.

The rearrangement links TRBV27 to TRBJ1-5, with TRBD1 matching 8 bases. CDR3 length: 14 residues. Germline V gene sequence: CDR1 MNHEY, CDR2 SMNVEV (reference sequence). Trimming took 5 bases from V and 6 from J; bases not matched to a gene: 6. The CDR3 sequence: CASSRAGGIQPQHF. DNA for the CDR3: TGTGCCAGCAGTAGGGCAGGGGGCATTCAGCCCCAGCATTTT.

This clone was found once. The chain employs TRBV28 and TRBJ1-3, with D maybe TRBD1 (5 bases). This CDR3 spans 15 amino acids. Germline V lookup: CDR1 MDHEN, CDR2 SYDVKM. Trimming left V 1 base short and J 2 bases short, with 9 bases between. CDR3 in DNA: TGTGCCAGCAGTTTATTAGGGGTAGCTGGAAACACCATATATTTT. Translated: CASSLLGVAGNTIYF.

CDR3 coding DNA: TGTGCCAGCAGGCACACAGTACTGCGTGGAAACACCATATATTTT. It yields the protein CASRHTVLRGNTIYF. This chain connects TRBV6-5 to TRBJ1-3; D gene ambiguous. Germline V CDR1 and CDR2: MNHEY, SVGAGI. V dropped 6 bases and J dropped 3 bases, with 15 bases sitting between them. This CDR3 has 15 residues.

This rearrangement joins TRBV5-6 to TRBJ2-2; a weak D match, TRBD2 (7 bases). This CDR3 has 16 residues. Germline-derived CDR1 and CDR2 are SGHDT and YYEEEE. V lost 0 bases to trimming and J lost 4 bases, with 13 bases between them. For the CDR3, the DNA is TGTGCCAGCAGCTTGGGAGGCGGGGGCCGCACCGGGGAGCTGTTTTTT. Translating it yields CASSLGGGGRTGELFF.

Note on this clone: The identical CDR3 is also encoded by other nucleotide sequences in the sample. The CDR3 DNA is TGCGCCAGCAGCTTAGGACAGGGTTCCTACAATGAGCAGTTCTTC. The encoded protein is CASSLGQGSYNEQFF. This chain links TRBV5-1 with TRBJ2-1; TRBD1 matches 8 bases. After removal of 2 bases from V and 1 base from J, the junction contained 2 bases not matched to a gene. This CDR3 has 15 amino acids. Germline CDR1 reads SGHRS; CDR2 reads YFSETQ.

This rearrangement joins TRBV2 to TRBJ2-7; 11 nucleotides line up with TRBD1. Germline V gene sequence: CDR1 SNHLY, CDR2 FYNNEI. Germline trimming cut 6 bases from V and 4 bases from J; bases unmatched to any gene: 11. CDR3 length: 16 amino acids. CDR3 region: CASRGRGQGAFYEQYF. CDR3 DNA: TGTGCCAGCAGGGGACGAGGACAGGGGGCTTTTTACGAGCAGTACTTC.

The chain couples TRBV6-4 to TRBJ2-3, with 9 nucleotides matching TRBD2. Germline assignment: CDR1 MRHNA and CDR2 SNTAGT. The CDR3 runs 16 residues. The J segment lost 1 base and the V segment lost 3 bases, leaving 5 bases of the junction unmatched. In DNA, the CDR3 is TGTGCCAGCAGTGAAGGAGGCGGGGGGGGCACAGATACGCAGTATTTT. Protein: CASSEGGGGGTDTQYF.

The chain uses TRBV11-3 and TRBJ2-5, with D perhaps matching TRBD2 (6 bases). The CDR3 runs to 15 residues. Germline CDR1 SGHNT, CDR2 YENEEA. Trimming took off 2 bases at V and 4 bases at J, with 14 bases between the two ends. Here the CDR3 DNA reads TGTGCCAGCAGCTTATTGGGGACGGGGGTAGAGACCCAGTACTTC. Encoded protein: CASSLLGTGVETQYF.

This chain joins TRBV19 and TRBJ1-6, with D tentatively TRBD1 (6 bases). The CDR3 runs to 15 residues. CDR1 and CDR2 from the germline V gene are LNHDA and SQIVND (reference sequence). V lost 6 bases and J lost 7, with 16 bases in between. CDR3 nucleotides: TGTGCCAGTAGCCGGACAGTGGGCCAAAATTCACCCCTCCACTTT. Its protein is CASSRTVGQNSPLHF.